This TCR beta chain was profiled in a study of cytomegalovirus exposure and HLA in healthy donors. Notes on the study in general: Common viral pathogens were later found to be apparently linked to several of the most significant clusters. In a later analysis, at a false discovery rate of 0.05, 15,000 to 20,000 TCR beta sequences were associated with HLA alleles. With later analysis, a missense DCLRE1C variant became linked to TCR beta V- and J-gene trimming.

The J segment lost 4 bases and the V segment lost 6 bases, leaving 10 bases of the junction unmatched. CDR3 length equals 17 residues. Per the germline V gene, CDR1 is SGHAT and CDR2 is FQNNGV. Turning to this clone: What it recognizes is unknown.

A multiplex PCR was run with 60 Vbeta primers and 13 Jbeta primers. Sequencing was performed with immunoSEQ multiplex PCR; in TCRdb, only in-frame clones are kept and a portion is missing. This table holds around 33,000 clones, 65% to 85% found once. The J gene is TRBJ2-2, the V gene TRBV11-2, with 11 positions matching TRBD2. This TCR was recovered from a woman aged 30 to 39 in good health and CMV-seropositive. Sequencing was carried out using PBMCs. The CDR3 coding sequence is TGTGCCAGCAGGAAACCGGGACTAGCGGTTCGCACCGGGGAGCTGTTTTTT. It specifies CASRKPGLAVRTGELFF.